The 5 T cell receptor beta chains listed next were all sequenced from one sample in a study of shared clonotypes between healthy human individuals. It was CD45RO-negative cells, positively selected for CCR7, that made up naive CD8 cells, with terminally differentiated effector memory CD45RA+ cells excluded. The table came from immunoSEQ multiplex PCR; TCRdb's copy has only in-frame clones and leaves some out. The repertoire holds about 680,000 clones, with 92% as singletons. Sequencing was done on a sample of naive CD8+ T cells sorted from blood. The receptors originated from a man aged 25 to 40 in good health.

This chain uses TRBV19 with TRBJ1-5; possibly TRBD1 for D (5 bases). Looked up from germline, CDR1 is LNHDA and CDR2 is SQIVND (reference sequence). This CDR3 region has 15 residues. Trimming cost V 9 bases and J 6 bases, with 21 bases left between them. DNA of the CDR3: TGTGCCAGCGAGAGGGGCCAGGGAATCATTCAGCCCCAGCATTTT. Residues: CASERGQGIIQPQHF. The whole variable domain, remainder taken from reference TRBV19 and TRBJ1-5, is DGGITQSPKYLFRKEGQNVTLSCEQNLNHDAMYWYRQDPGQGLRLIYYSQIVNDFQKGDIAEGYSVSREKKESFPLTVTSAQKNPTAFYLCASERGQGIIQPQHFGDGTRLSIL.

The CDR3 bases are TGCGCCAGCAGCCAAGATTCTGGACTAGCTGGCACAGATACGCAGTATTTT. Encoded protein: CASSQDSGLAGTDTQYF. This chain uses TRBV4-3 with TRBJ2-3, with 8 bases lining up with TRBD2. Germline V lookup: CDR1 LGHNA, CDR2 YSLEER. V dropped 0 bases and J dropped 1; count of bases not matched to a gene: 6. This CDR3 is built from 17 residues.

The V and J genes are TRBV27 and TRBJ2-7, with TRBD1 as a possible D gene (5 bases). Germline V gives CDR1 MNHEY, CDR2 SMNVEV (reference sequence). The CDR3 runs to 13 residues. Trimming took 2 bases from V and 3 from J, leaving 8 bases between them. The CDR3 region has the DNA TGTGCCAGCAGTTTAAGGGGAATCTACGAGCAGTACTTC. Its translation is CASSLRGIYEQYF.

The rearrangement uses TRBV28 and TRBJ1-1, with D unresolved. The V gene's germline CDR1 is MDHEN and CDR2 SYDVKM. Deletions cut 3 bases from V and 1 base from J, with 15 bases between. This CDR3 is built from 16 residues. Here the CDR3 reads CASSFFAARTNTEAFF. CDR3 DNA sequence: TGTGCCAGCAGTTTCTTCGCGGCCAGGACGAACACTGAAGCTTTCTTT.

V gene TRBV10-3 combines with J gene TRBJ2-3, with TRBD2 matching 10 bases. J was trimmed by 3 bases and V by 6 bases; bases with no gene match: 6. The CDR3 length is 15 residues. The germline V gene has CDR1 ENHRY and CDR2 SYGVKD. The CDR3 nucleotides read TGTGCCATCAGCTTCGGACTAGCGGAGACAGATACGCAGTATTTT. It codes for CAISFGLAETDTQYF.